The 20 T cell receptor beta chains in this list originate from one sample, sequenced in a study of blood T cells in healthy people across ages. It was with a sample-barcoded 5' primer and a J-beta primer mix that a second PCR of about 7 to 12 cycles was run. TCRdb reprocessed the 5' RACE reads via MiXCR and lists one record per CDR3 protein. Among hundreds of thousands of distinct CDR3 sequences listed, about a fifth were seen once. Sequencing was performed on blood. The receptors stem from a man aged 70 or older in good health.

The chain has TRBV12-3 or TRBV12-4 and TRBJ2-3, with 10 positions matching TRBD2. V gave up 6 bases and J gave up 4 bases; unmatched junction bases: 10. The CDR3 spans 16 residues. The DNA for the CDR3 is TGTGCCAGCAGAGACCTGGGACTAGCGAGAGCAGATACGCAGTATTTT. Protein: CASRDLGLARADTQYF.

The sample holds a few counts of this clonotype. This rearrangement joins TRBV12-3 or TRBV12-4 to TRBJ2-2; D not resolved. The CDR3 has 15 amino acids. Trimming removed 2 bases from V and 1 base from J, with 8 bases in between. CDR3 in DNA: TGTGCCAGCAGTTTATTTGGCGGGAACACCGGGGAGCTGTTTTTT. Protein sequence: CASSLFGGNTGELFF.

This chain connects TRBV27 to TRBJ1-2; 7 bases are a match to TRBD1. The J segment lost 7 bases and the V segment lost 0 bases, leaving 8 bases of the junction unmatched. This CDR3 is built from 15 residues. Per germline, CDR1 MNHEY and CDR2 SMNVEV (reference sequence). Written as DNA, the CDR3 is TGTGCCAGCAGTTTATCGAGTCGCAGGGGGAGTGGCTACACCTTC. Amino acid sequence: CASSLSSRRGSGYTF.

The rearrangement links TRBV7-9 to TRBJ2-6; D not resolved. Trimming removed 5 bases from V and 9 bases from J, with 8 bases in between. Germline V gene data show CDR1 as SEHNR and CDR2 as FQNEAQ (reference sequence). The CDR3 is 12 amino acids. The CDR3 DNA reads TGTGCCAGCAGCCCCCGACACAACGTCCTGACTTTC. Translating gives CASSPRHNVLTF.

This clonotype was observed a handful of times. The chain is built from TRBV7-2 and TRBJ1-2, with 12 bases matching TRBD1. The CDR3 runs to 15 residues. V trimming: 3 bases; J trimming: 5 bases; junction bases outside the gene matches: 4. CDR1 and CDR2 (germline): SGHTA, FQGNSA. In DNA, the CDR3 is TGTGCCAGCAGCTTGGGACAGGGGGCAGTTTATGGCTACACCTTC. It specifies CASSLGQGAVYGYTF.

The chain is built from TRBV19 and TRBJ1-1; no definite D call. The germline V and J ends were trimmed by 7 bases and 1 base, with 13 bases remaining between them. The CDR3 is made up of 14 amino acids. Germline CDR1 and CDR2: LNHDA and SQIVND (reference sequence). The CDR3 spells CASTWGGRNTEAFF. Written as DNA, the CDR3 is TGTGCCAGTACATGGGGTGGGAGGAACACTGAAGCTTTCTTT.

The genes are TRBV27 and TRBJ2-2; the D gene is possibly TRBD1 (5 bases). The V gene lost 1 base and the J gene lost 0 bases, with 9 bases spanning the gap. Germline V gene data show CDR1 as MNHEY and CDR2 as SMNVEV (reference sequence). This CDR3 region has 16 residues. The CDR3 here is CASSLWSRANTGELFF. The CDR3 nucleotides read TGTGCCAGCAGTTTATGGAGCAGGGCGAACACCGGGGAGCTGTTTTTT.

The gene calls are TRBV4-1 and TRBJ2-3; 8 nucleotides match TRBD2. This CDR3 has 15 residues. The germline CDR1 and CDR2 sequences are MGHRA and YSYEKL. V lost 0 bases to trimming and J lost 10 bases; unmatched junction nucleotides: 9. Here the CDR3 reads CASSQEWRGADAQYF. CDR3 DNA: TGCGCCAGCAGCCAAGAATGGCGGGGGGCCGATGCGCAGTATTTT.

CDR3: CSARDPRDYLGEQFF. The CDR3 region has the DNA TGCAGTGCTAGAGATCCCCGGGACTACCTGGGGGAGCAGTTCTTC. The rearrangement links TRBV20-1 to TRBJ2-1, with TRBD2 identical over 7 bases. With 0 bases clipped from V and 10 bases from J, the junction kept 12 bases outside the gene matches. CDR1 DFQATT and CDR2 SNEGSKA come from the germline V gene (reference sequence). The CDR3 length is 15 residues.

The chain joins TRBV12-3 or TRBV12-4 to TRBJ1-1; D is undetermined. The ends were cut back, 5 bases at V and 4 bases at J, with 17 bases in the middle. The CDR3 is made up of 15 amino acids. The CDR3 nucleotides are TGTGCCAGCAGTACGGGTCGGGGAGTCCTCACTGAAGCTTTCTTT. Translating it yields CASSTGRGVLTEAFF.

The chain employs TRBV10-3 and TRBJ2-7; TRBD2 might be the D (6 bases). The V gene lost 6 bases and the J gene lost 7 bases, with 16 bases spanning the gap. Germline V gene lookup returns CDR1 ENHRY and CDR2 SYGVKD. The CDR3 extends over 13 amino acids. CDR3 sequence (DNA): TGTGCCATCAGCGGGGCTAGCGTTAATGAGCAGTACGTC. Protein sequence: CAISGASVNEQYV.

This clonotype was detected a few times. The chain employs TRBV18 and TRBJ2-3, with a weak D call TRBD2 (5 bases). Germline CDR1 is KGHSH and CDR2 is LQKENI. CDR3 length equals 14 residues. Trimming shortened V by 0 bases and J by 6 bases, and 10 bases separated the two germline ends. As DNA, the CDR3 is TGTGCCAGCTCACCACCGGGGAGTGGGGATACGCAGTATTTT. Translating gives CASSPPGSGDTQYF. The full variable domain, in which reference TRBV18 and TRBJ2-3 provide the parts outside the CDR3, is NAGVMQNPRHLVRRRGQEARLRCSPMKGHSHVYWYRQLPEEGLKFMVYLQKENIIDESGMPKERFSAEFPKEGPSILRIQQVVRGDSAAYFCASSPPGSGDTQYFGPGTRLTVL.

The rearrangement uses TRBV20-1 and TRBJ2-5; 7 bases agree with TRBD2. The V gene's germline CDR1 is DFQATT and CDR2 SNEGSKA (reference sequence). The V gene end was trimmed by 8 bases and the J gene end by 1 base; junction bases not matched to a gene: 7. The CDR3 is made up of 13 amino acids. The CDR3 sequence: CSTHREVQETQYF. CDR3 in DNA: TGCAGTACCCATCGGGAGGTCCAAGAGACCCAGTACTTC.

In this sample, this clonotype turned up a few times. V is TRBV7-9 and J is TRBJ2-7; a possible D gene is TRBD2 (5 bases). This CDR3 is built from 13 residues. CDR1 and CDR2 (germline): SEHNR, FQNEAQ (reference sequence). V was shortened by 4 bases and J by 6 bases, with 13 bases between the two germline ends. Here the CDR3 DNA reads TGTGCCAGCAGCTCAAAACGGGGAATCGAGCAGTACGTC. Its protein is CASSSKRGIEQYV.

The chain links TRBV11-1 to TRBJ2-3; no reliable D call. V lost 1 base and J 6 bases, leaving 8 bases between the germline ends. The CDR3 sequence is 13 residues long. Per germline, CDR1 SGHAT and CDR2 FQDESV (reference sequence). CDR3 bases: TGTGCCAGCAGCTTAGAGTTGTGGGATACGCAGTATTTT. Translation gives CASSLELWDTQYF.

This clonotype showed up just a few times. The chain couples TRBV27 to TRBJ2-3; 10 nucleotides line up with TRBD2. The CDR3 contains 16 residues. V shed 6 bases and J 2 bases; nucleotides not matched to a gene: 8. CDR1 is MNHEY and CDR2 is SMNVEV in the germline V gene (reference sequence). The CDR3 sequence: CASRALAGEFTDTQYF. CDR3 nucleotides: TGTGCCAGCAGGGCGCTAGCGGGAGAATTCACAGATACGCAGTATTTT.

This clonotype showed up just a few times. The chain combines TRBV7-3 with TRBJ2-1; 7 positions match TRBD2. The CDR3 has 15 amino acids. The junction had 8 bases not matched to a gene; V was cut back by 3 bases and J by 6 bases. Germline values: CDR1 SGHTA, CDR2 FQGTGA. The CDR3 spells CASSFFQAGINEQFF. The CDR3 nucleotides are TGTGCCAGCAGCTTCTTTCAAGCGGGGATCAATGAGCAGTTCTTC. Supplemented by reference TRBV7-3 and TRBJ2-1, the full variable domain reads GAGVSQTPSNKVTEKGKYVELRCDPISGHTALYWYRQSLGQGPEFLIYFQGTGAADDSGLPNDRFFAVRPEGSVSTLKIQRTERGDSAVYLCASSFFQAGINEQFFGPGTRLTVL.

Comment on this clonotype: The junction departs from the called germline gene at one end, perhaps through a read error. The chain carries TRBV7-9 and TRBJ1-5; tentative D call: TRBD1 (5 bases). The CDR3 is made up of 15 amino acids. Germline V gene sequence: CDR1 SEHNR, CDR2 FQNEAQ (reference sequence). The CDR3 coding sequence is TGTGCCAGCTGCTTAGGATCAGGGTTGGGACAGCCCCAGCATTTT. Amino acids: CASCLGSGLGQPQHF.

The chain carries TRBV4-1 and TRBJ1-2, with D perhaps matching TRBD1 (5 bases). This CDR3 has 15 amino acids. With 0 bases removed from V and 8 bases from J, the gap between germline ends came to 16 bases. From germline, CDR1 is MGHRA and CDR2 YSYEKL. The CDR3 here is CASSQDRRGGNGYTF. The CDR3 DNA sequence: TGCGCCAGCAGCCAAGATAGGAGGGGAGGAAACGGCTACACCTTC.

This clonotype was detected ten times or more. V usage is TRBV27 and J usage is TRBJ2-7, with 7 bases fitting TRBD1. The V segment lost 2 bases and the J segment 0 bases; nucleotides outside the gene matches: 1. This CDR3 has 14 residues. Looked up from germline, CDR1 is MNHEY and CDR2 is SMNVEV (reference sequence). CDR3 coding DNA: TGTGCCAGCAGTTTAGACAGGGACTCCTACGAGCAGTACTTC. The encoded protein is CASSLDRDSYEQYF.